The 25 T cell receptor beta chains reported below all come from one sample, sequenced in a study of cytomegalovirus exposure and HLA in healthy donors. PCR involved 60 Vbeta and 13 Jbeta primers. Some clones are missing from TCRdb's copy, which holds only in-frame ones; the method was immunoSEQ multiplex PCR. The sample holds 250,000 to 350,000 clones; 70% to 90% are singletons and the top ten take about 4%. Sequences were obtained from PBMCs. The receptors were sampled from a man aged 40-49 years in good health and CMV-seropositive.

The DNA of the CDR3 is TGTGCCAGCAGCTTAGCGGGAGGAGCGTTCTTC. Amino acids: CASSLAGGAFF. V usage is TRBV28 and J usage is TRBJ2-1, with TRBD2 matching over 10 bases. The J segment lost 15 bases and the V segment lost 6 bases, leaving 5 bases of the junction unmatched. CDR1 and CDR2 (germline): MDHEN, SYDVKM. The CDR3 extends over 11 amino acids.

The genes are TRBV25-1 and TRBJ1-1, with D maybe TRBD1 (6 bases). This CDR3 has 14 amino acids. The V and J ends lost 3 bases and 0 bases respectively, with 8 bases between them. Germline V gene lookup returns CDR1 MGHDK and CDR2 SYGVNS. The CDR3 here is CASSEDRLNTEAFF. The CDR3 DNA sequence: TGTGCCAGCAGTGAGGACAGATTGAACACTGAAGCTTTCTTT.

The CDR3 DNA reads TGTGCCAGCAACCGAGGACAGTTTAGCTCTGGGGCCAACGTCCTGACTTTC. Residues: CASNRGQFSSGANVLTF. The rearrangement joins TRBV5-5 to TRBJ2-6; D may be TRBD1 (6 bases). Trimming removed 6 bases at V and 0 bases at J, with 16 bases between. Looked up from germline, CDR1 is SGHKS and CDR2 is YYEKEE (reference sequence). This CDR3 has 17 residues.

A single count supports this clone. CDR3 in amino acids: CASSEWTGGSYEQYF. DNA for the CDR3: TGTGCCAGCAGTGAATGGACAGGGGGTTCCTACGAGCAGTACTTC. The V call is TRBV25-1, the J call TRBJ2-7, with 10 bases that match TRBD1. Germline loops: CDR1 MGHDK, CDR2 SYGVNS. V lost 1 base, J lost 1 base, and 1 base stayed unmatched. The CDR3 contains 15 residues.

The chain combines TRBV5-1 with TRBJ2-6, with 12 bases matching TRBD2. Unmatched junction bases numbered 5, after V lost 0 bases and J lost 4 bases. Germline values: CDR1 SGHRS, CDR2 YFSETQ. The CDR3 has 18 amino acids. CDR3 loop: CASSLGLAGVGGANVLTF. The DNA of the CDR3 is TGCGCCAGCAGCTTGGGACTAGCGGGAGTAGGAGGGGCCAACGTCCTGACTTTC.

The gene calls are TRBV14 and TRBJ2-7; TRBD2 agrees at 9 bases. Germline values: CDR1 SGHDN, CDR2 FVKESK. Losses at the gene ends were 4 bases for V and 2 bases for J; bases not matched to a gene: 6. The CDR3 runs to 15 residues. CDR3 sequence: CASSRGASGTYEQYF. The CDR3 DNA sequence: TGTGCCAGCAGCCGGGGGGCTAGCGGGACCTACGAGCAGTACTTC.

This chain joins TRBV19 and TRBJ1-5; no firm D call. V lost 5 bases and J 7 bases, leaving 18 bases between the germline ends. This CDR3 has 15 residues. Germline V lookup: CDR1 LNHDA, CDR2 SQIVND (reference sequence). CDR3 region: CASSPVSFPEQPQHF. For the CDR3, the DNA is TGTGCCAGTAGTCCCGTCTCTTTTCCGGAGCAGCCCCAGCATTTT.

This clone was seen only once. This chain joins TRBV28 and TRBJ2-1; 8 nucleotides align to TRBD1. After removal of 6 bases from V and 8 bases from J, the junction contained 3 bases not matched to a gene. There are 12 residues in the CDR3. Germline V gene data show CDR1 as MDHEN and CDR2 as SYDVKM. CDR3 bases: TGTGCCAGCAGGGCAGGGGGCCATGAGCAGTTCTTC. Protein: CASRAGGHEQFF.

This clone showed up just once. This rearrangement joins TRBV9 to TRBJ1-3; perhaps TRBD1 as D (6 bases). The CDR3 extends over 15 amino acids. The germline V and J ends were trimmed by 0 bases and 0 bases, with 7 bases remaining between them. Germline V gene data show CDR1 as SGDLS and CDR2 as YYNGEE. The CDR3, as DNA: TGTGCCAGCAGCGTAGGGGGGCACTCTGGAAACACCATATATTTT. Translating gives CASSVGGHSGNTIYF.

The gene calls are TRBV6-6 and TRBJ1-3, with TRBD1 as a possible D gene (6 bases). This CDR3 has 15 amino acids. The germline V gene encodes CDR1 MNHNY and CDR2 SVGAGI (reference sequence). Trimming shortened V by 2 bases and J by 1 base, and 9 bases separated the two germline ends. CDR3 nucleotide sequence: TGTGCCAGCAGTTACGGGGGGGCGTCTGGAAACACCATATATTTT. As protein: CASSYGGASGNTIYF.

This chain joins TRBV5-8 and TRBJ2-2, with D possibly matching TRBD1 (6 bases). Germline V gene data show CDR1 as SGHTS and CDR2 as YDEGEE. V lost 0 bases to trimming and J lost 2 bases, with 8 bases between them. The CDR3 loop spans 15 amino acids. CDR3 in amino acids: CASSLGTANTGELFF. DNA for the CDR3: TGTGCCAGCAGCTTGGGGACAGCTAACACCGGGGAGCTGTTTTTT.

The chain recombines TRBV28 with TRBJ2-7; 10 bases match TRBD2. This CDR3 is 14 amino acids long. Germline V gene sequence: CDR1 MDHEN, CDR2 SYDVKM. The junction had 4 bases not matched to a gene; V was cut back by 4 bases and J by 4 bases. This CDR3 reads CASSWTSGVYEQYF. The CDR3 DNA reads TGTGCCAGCAGTTGGACTAGCGGCGTGTACGAGCAGTACTTC.

This clone occurred once. The chain combines TRBV19 with TRBJ2-1; 9 positions match TRBD1. The V gene end was trimmed by 5 bases and the J gene end by 7 bases; junction bases not matched to a gene: 6. Germline CDR1 and CDR2: LNHDA and SQIVND (reference sequence). The CDR3 runs to 14 residues. For the CDR3, the DNA is TGTGCCAGTAGTCCCCGGGACAGGGCTAATGAGCAGTTCTTC. It specifies CASSPRDRANEQFF.

V and J are TRBV27 and TRBJ2-3; D is perhaps TRBD1 (6 bases). The CDR3 contains 16 residues. Trimming removed 3 bases from V and 1 base from J, with 14 bases in between. The germline gives CDR1 MNHEY, CDR2 SMNVEV (reference sequence). Here the CDR3 reads CASSLRGNDRTDTQYF. The CDR3 nucleotides read TGTGCCAGCAGTTTGAGGGGGAACGACCGCACAGATACGCAGTATTTT.

This chain links TRBV7-9 with TRBJ2-7; tentatively, D is TRBD2 (6 bases). CDR3 length equals 14 residues. Deletions cut 3 bases from V and 4 bases from J, with 13 bases between. In germline, CDR1 is SEHNR, CDR2 FQNEAQ (reference sequence). CDR3 bases: TGTGCCAGCAGCTTCCCAGCGGGCGGGTACGAGCAGTACTTC. It codes for CASSFPAGGYEQYF.

The chain is built from TRBV6-5 and TRBJ2-1, with TRBD1 as a possible D gene (5 bases). Per the germline V gene, CDR1 is MNHEY and CDR2 is SVGAGI. V dropped 6 bases and J dropped 1 base, with 13 bases sitting between them. This CDR3 contains 15 residues. In DNA, the CDR3 is TGTGCCAGCAGCAGACAGAGCCTTTCCTACAATGAGCAGTTCTTC. Its translation: CASSRQSLSYNEQFF.

The V call is TRBV5-4, the J call TRBJ2-3; TRBD2 is a possible D gene (5 bases). Trimming removed 4 bases at V and 4 bases at J, with 13 bases between. CDR1 is SGHNT, CDR2 YYREEE, per germline (reference sequence). The CDR3 sequence is 14 residues long. CDR3 amino acids: CASSPRTGPDTQYF. The CDR3 DNA is TGTGCCAGCAGCCCTCGGACTGGTCCAGATACGCAGTATTTT.

This clone was seen a handful of times. CDR3 loop: CASSLVTGKTEAFF. The CDR3 bases are TGCGCCAGCAGCTTGGTTACAGGAAAGACTGAAGCTTTCTTT. The J gene is TRBJ1-1, the V gene TRBV5-1, with D perhaps TRBD1 (5 bases). Trimming cost V 0 bases and J 5 bases, with 11 bases left between them. The CDR3 totals 14 residues. Per germline, CDR1 SGHRS and CDR2 YFSETQ.

The chain employs TRBV19 and TRBJ2-5, with 12 bases identical to TRBD1. The CDR3 length is 16 residues. Germline V gene data show CDR1 as LNHDA and CDR2 as SQIVND (reference sequence). Trimming at V came to 6 bases and at J to 4 bases, leaving 9 bases not matched to a gene. The CDR3 is CASRPTGTGGRETQYF. As DNA, the CDR3 is TGTGCCAGTAGGCCAACCGGGACAGGGGGCAGAGAGACCCAGTACTTC.

The V and J genes are TRBV19 and TRBJ2-1; 11 nucleotides match TRBD2. Germline-derived CDR1 and CDR2 are LNHDA and SQIVND (reference sequence). The CDR3 loop spans 16 amino acids. J lost 5 bases, V lost 5 bases, and 8 bases had no gene match. CDR3 DNA sequence: TGTGCCAGTAGTGGTTACACTAGCGGGAGCAACAATGAGCAGTTCTTC. It encodes CASSGYTSGSNNEQFF.

This clone has only a few counts. The CDR3 nucleotides are TGTGCCAGTACCTGGACAGGGGGCAGGGAAGCTTTCTTT. It translates to CASTWTGGREAFF. The genes are TRBV19 and TRBJ1-1; 11 nucleotides line up with TRBD1. Germline values: CDR1 LNHDA, CDR2 SQIVND (reference sequence). J was trimmed by 8 bases and V by 7 bases; bases with no gene match: 6. The CDR3 length is 13 residues.

The chain combines TRBV7-9 with TRBJ2-1, with TRBD2 matching over 14 bases. CDR1 and CDR2 (germline): SEHNR, FQNEAQ (reference sequence). The CDR3 has 17 residues. J lost 2 bases, V lost 1 base, and 1 base had no gene match. The CDR3 loop is CASSLGTSGRTYNEQFF. The CDR3 DNA reads as TGTGCCAGCAGCTTAGGGACTAGCGGGAGGACCTACAATGAGCAGTTCTTC.

CDR3 protein: CASLRQGGSYEQYF. The CDR3 DNA follows: TGTGCCAGCCTTAGACAGGGTGGTTCCTACGAGCAGTACTTC. The V call is TRBV28, the J call TRBJ2-7; TRBD1 agrees at 7 bases. The CDR3 loop spans 14 amino acids. CDR1 and CDR2 (germline): MDHEN, SYDVKM. Losses at the gene ends were 8 bases for V and 1 base for J; bases not matched to a gene: 8.

This clone is a singleton in its sample. The CDR3, as DNA: TGTGCCAGCAGCGAAACAAACACAGATACGCAGTATTTT. It yields the protein CASSETNTDTQYF. This chain joins TRBV13 and TRBJ2-3; the D is unclear. The CDR3 runs 13 residues. The V end was cut by 5 bases, the J end by 2 bases, with 8 bases between. Germline CDR1 reads PRHDT; CDR2 reads FYEKMQ (reference sequence).

The CDR3: CASSEGQRTEAFF. The CDR3 coding sequence is TGTGCCAGCAGTGAGGGACAGAGGACTGAAGCTTTCTTT. The chain couples TRBV25-1 to TRBJ1-1, with TRBD1 matching over 7 bases. The J segment lost 5 bases and the V segment lost 3 bases, leaving 3 bases of the junction unmatched. Germline V gives CDR1 MGHDK, CDR2 SYGVNS. The CDR3 totals 13 residues.